The 32 T cell receptor beta chains listed next were all sequenced from one sample in a study of blood T cell repertoires in COVID-19. Sequenced by immunoSEQ multiplex PCR; TCRdb stores in-frame clones only, minus some. The data show more than 100,000 clones, with approximately 80% seen just once and 3.5% to 5.5% held by the top ten. Sequenced input: peripheral blood. Receptors were obtained from a woman aged 70 to 79 with acute or convalescent COVID-19.

The genes are TRBV7-2 and TRBJ1-2, with D perhaps TRBD1 (5 bases). Germline values: CDR1 SGHTA, CDR2 FQGNSA. Trimming took 5 bases from V and 4 from J, leaving 17 bases between them. The length of the CDR3 is 15 residues. The CDR3 region has the DNA TGTGCCAGCAGCGAGGTGACCAGGGCTCCCTATGGCTACACCTTC. Encoded protein: CASSEVTRAPYGYTF.

V and J are TRBV10-3 and TRBJ1-5; possible D gene TRBD1, 5 bases. In germline, CDR1 is ENHRY, CDR2 SYGVKD. The CDR3 covers 15 residues. Trimming pared 3 bases from V and 1 base from J, leaving 10 bases between. The CDR3 DNA sequence: TGTGCCATCAGTGAAGATAGACAGAGCAATCAGCCCCAGCATTTT. Amino acid sequence: CAISEDRQSNQPQHF.

In this sample, this clone turned up a few times. The gene calls are TRBV11-3 and TRBJ2-1; 8 bases match TRBD2. This CDR3 is 15 amino acids long. The junction had 4 bases not matched to a gene; V was cut back by 2 bases and J by 4 bases. CDR1 and CDR2 from the germline V gene are SGHNT and YENEEA. In DNA, the CDR3 is TGTGCCAGCAGCTTAACGGGGGGGGAATACAATGAGCAGTTCTTC. Translating it yields CASSLTGGEYNEQFF.

This clone turned up a few times. This chain links TRBV5-5 with TRBJ1-5; possible D gene TRBD1, 6 bases. CDR3 length: 14 amino acids. The V end lost 1 base, the J end lost 6 bases, and 11 bases lay between the germline ends. Germline V gene lookup returns CDR1 SGHKS and CDR2 YYEKEE (reference sequence). The CDR3 loop is CASSLNRETQPQHF. CDR3 sequence (DNA): TGTGCCAGCAGCTTGAACAGGGAGACTCAGCCCCAGCATTTT. The full variable domain, its missing parts supplied by reference TRBV5-5 and TRBJ1-5, is DAGVTQSPTHLIKTRGQQVTLRCSPISGHKSVSWYQQVLGQGPQFIFQYYEKEERGRGNFPDRFSARQFPNYSSELNVNALLLGDSALYLCASSLNRETQPQHFGDGTRLSIL.

This chain links TRBV11-2 with TRBJ1-2, with D perhaps matching TRBD1 (5 bases). Germline V gene lookup returns CDR1 SGHAT and CDR2 FQNNGV. CDR3 size: 16 residues. The germline V and J ends were trimmed by 5 bases and 6 bases, with 22 bases remaining between them. The CDR3 DNA sequence: TGTGCCAGCAGCCTAGTAGCAGGGCATGTCAGGGATGGCTACACCTTC. The encoded protein is CASSLVAGHVRDGYTF.

Only a few counts were recorded for this clone. The V gene is TRBV11-2, the J gene TRBJ1-2, with D possibly TRBD1 on 5 matching bases. The CDR3 is made up of 12 amino acids. Germline CDR1 and CDR2: SGHAT and FQNNGV. V lost 1 base and J 6 bases, leaving 6 bases between the germline ends. The CDR3 loop reads CASSLGRDGYTF. The CDR3 DNA is TGTGCCAGCAGCTTAGGCAGGGATGGCTACACCTTC.

The rearrangement links TRBV19 to TRBJ1-3; 9 nucleotides match TRBD1. Per the germline V gene, CDR1 is LNHDA and CDR2 is SQIVND (reference sequence). Trimming took 7 bases from V and 2 from J; bases not matched to a gene: 15. The CDR3 runs to 18 residues. DNA for the CDR3: TGTGCCAGTAACACCGCGGCCGGCGGGACAGGGACTGGAAACACCATATATTTT. It specifies CASNTAAGGTGTGNTIYF.

This clone was found once. This chain links TRBV10-1 with TRBJ1-3; D gene uncertain. V lost 6 bases to trimming and J lost 0 bases, with 12 bases between them. The CDR3 extends over 15 amino acids. The germline V gene has CDR1 WNHNN and CDR2 SYGVQD (reference sequence). The chain's CDR3 is CASREDSYSGNTIYF. The CDR3 DNA reads as TGCGCCAGCAGAGAAGACTCATACTCTGGAAACACCATATATTTT.

J is TRBJ2-2 and V is TRBV12-3 or TRBV12-4; D perhaps matches TRBD1 (5 bases). This CDR3 has 12 residues. Trimming took off 11 bases at V and 7 bases at J, with 14 bases between the two ends. In nucleotides, the CDR3 is TGTGCCGTCCACCCAGGGCTCGGGGAGCTGTTTTTT. Translation: CAVHPGLGELFF.

The V call is TRBV5-1, the J call TRBJ2-4, with a weak D call TRBD1 (6 bases). The V gene's germline CDR1 is SGHRS and CDR2 YFSETQ. The length of the CDR3 is 17 residues. V was shortened by 4 bases and J by 0 bases, with 17 bases between the two germline ends. CDR3 sequence: CASSPITGNEAKNIQYF. CDR3 DNA sequence: TGCGCCAGCAGCCCTATAACAGGGAATGAAGCCAAAAACATTCAGTACTTC.

The chain combines TRBV19 with TRBJ1-6; D perhaps matches TRBD1 (6 bases). V shed 6 bases and J shed 7 bases, with 16 bases lying between them. The CDR3 sequence is 15 residues long. Germline assignment: CDR1 LNHDA and CDR2 SQIVND (reference sequence). CDR3 sequence (DNA): TGTGCCAGTAGCACGGACAGTTCGTTGAATTCACCCCTCCACTTT. This sequence encodes CASSTDSSLNSPLHF.

This clone was observed a single time. The genes are TRBV5-1 and TRBJ1-2; D may be TRBD1 (6 bases). CDR3 size: 14 residues. Germline V gives CDR1 SGHRS, CDR2 YFSETQ. V was shortened by 0 bases and J by 7 bases, with 13 bases between the two germline ends. The chain's CDR3 is CASSLAQGQGGYTF. CDR3 DNA sequence: TGCGCCAGCAGCTTGGCCCAGGGGCAGGGTGGCTACACCTTC.

This sequence joins TRBV3-1 (or the pseudogene TRBV3-2) and TRBJ2-1; TRBD1 matches 7 bases. Losses at the gene ends were 3 bases for V and 5 bases for J; bases not matched to a gene: 7. The CDR3 is 15 amino acids. Germline V CDR1 and CDR2: LGHDT, YNNKEL (reference sequence). DNA for the CDR3: TGTGCCAGCAGCCAGTTGGGACAGATGGACAATGAGCAGTTCTTC. This translates into CASSQLGQMDNEQFF.

The chain uses TRBV11-3 and TRBJ2-5; 9 nucleotides line up with TRBD2. CDR1 is SGHNT, CDR2 YENEEA, per germline. J was trimmed by 5 bases and V by 1 base; bases with no gene match: 8. This CDR3 has 16 amino acids. The CDR3 protein is CASSLVGGGAGETQYF. The DNA for the CDR3 is TGTGCCAGCAGCTTAGTTGGCGGGGGGGCCGGGGAGACCCAGTACTTC.

V and J are TRBV6-2 or TRBV6-3 and TRBJ2-1; the match to TRBD1 covers 7 bases. Germline V lookup: CDR1 MNHEY, CDR2 SVGEGT. The CDR3 consists of 14 residues. V lost 5 bases, J lost 6 bases, and 7 bases stayed unmatched. Here the CDR3 DNA reads TGTGCCAGCAGTACTAGACAGGGTGGCAATGAGCAGTTCTTC. Its translation is CASSTRQGGNEQFF.

This sequence joins TRBV27 and TRBJ2-1; 7 bases line up with TRBD1. V lost 3 bases, J lost 7 bases, and 6 bases stayed unmatched. The CDR3 loop spans 14 amino acids. CDR1 MNHEY and CDR2 SMNVEV come from the germline V gene (reference sequence). This CDR3 reads CASSLTGYLNEQFF. CDR3 DNA: TGTGCCAGCAGTTTGACAGGGTATTTGAATGAGCAGTTCTTC.

The gene calls are TRBV2 and TRBJ2-5; 8 nucleotides agree with TRBD2. Germline CDR1 SNHLY, CDR2 FYNNEI. The length of the CDR3 is 15 residues. The trim removed 2 bases at V and 2 bases at J, leaving 4 bases unmatched. CDR3 in amino acids: CASSESGLVQETQYF. Written as DNA, the CDR3 is TGTGCCAGCAGTGAATCGGGACTAGTGCAAGAGACCCAGTACTTC. Full variable domain (outside the CDR3, taken from reference TRBV2 and TRBJ2-5): EPEVTQTPSHQVTQMGQEVILRCVPISNHLYFYWYRQILGQKVEFLVSFYNNEISEKSEIFDDQFSVERPDGSNFTLKIRSTKLEDSAMYFCASSESGLVQETQYFGPGTRLLVL.

The rearrangement joins TRBV29-1 to TRBJ1-2; D not certain. In germline, CDR1 is SQVTM, CDR2 ANQGSEA. CDR3 size: 11 residues. The V end was cut by 7 bases, the J end by 8 bases, with 14 bases between. CDR3 region: CSAGETDGYTF. The CDR3 nucleotides read TGCAGCGCCGGGGAGACGGACGGCTACACCTTC.

On this clone: At the DNA level, this CDR3 is encoded by other sequences in the same sample as well. V usage is TRBV6-2 or TRBV6-3 and J usage is TRBJ1-5; D gene unclear. V dropped 0 bases and J dropped 2 bases, with 11 bases sitting between them. The CDR3 is 16 residues long. Germline lookup yields CDR1 MNHEY and CDR2 SVGEGT. CDR3 in DNA: TGTGCCAGCAGTTACTCTCGGGGTTTGGGCAATCAGCCCCAGCATTTT. Translating it yields CASSYSRGLGNQPQHF.

The CDR3 sequence is CASSLIGWNTEAFF. The CDR3 nucleotides read TGTGCCAGCAGTTTAATTGGCTGGAACACTGAAGCTTTCTTT. The V call is TRBV28, the J call TRBJ1-1; D gene uncertain. The germline V gene has CDR1 MDHEN and CDR2 SYDVKM. Between the trimmed V and J ends, which lost 2 bases and 1 base, there was a span of 8 bases. This CDR3 spans 14 amino acids.

As DNA, the CDR3 is TGTGCCAGCAGCTTATACCGGGGGGATACAGATACGCAGTATTTT. Translated, it gives CASSLYRGDTDTQYF. The V call is TRBV7-3, the J call TRBJ2-3; TRBD2 matches at 7 bases. CDR3 length: 15 amino acids. Germline V gene lookup returns CDR1 SGHTA and CDR2 FQGTGA. V lost 2 bases, J lost 3 bases, and 5 bases stayed unmatched.

The rearrangement joins TRBV12-5 to TRBJ1-2; 8 bases fit TRBD1. The CDR3 loop spans 14 amino acids. CDR1 is LGHNT and CDR2 is FRNRAP in the germline V gene. Germline trimming cut 4 bases from V and 4 bases from J; bases unmatched to any gene: 5. This CDR3 reads CASGYRDRFYGYTF. The CDR3 nucleotides are TGTGCTAGTGGTTACCGGGACAGGTTCTATGGCTACACCTTC.

This rearrangement joins TRBV18 to TRBJ2-5; 11 positions match TRBD2. This CDR3 region has 15 residues. Looked up from germline, CDR1 is KGHSH and CDR2 is LQKENI. The ends lost 4 bases at V and 2 bases at J; junction bases unmatched: 3. In nucleotides, the CDR3 is TGTGCCAGCTCACTAGCGGGGGGGCGACAAGAGACCCAGTACTTC. It is translated as CASSLAGGRQETQYF.

Here the CDR3 reads CASSWQGTLRNSPLHF. The CDR3 DNA reads as TGTGCCAGCAGTTGGCAGGGTACCCTCCGTAATTCACCCCTCCACTTT. The chain links TRBV6-2 or TRBV6-3 to TRBJ1-6; the D gene is possibly TRBD1 (5 bases). The V gene's germline CDR1 is MNHEY and CDR2 SVGEGT. V lost 4 bases, J lost 6 bases, and 16 bases lay in between. The CDR3 has 16 amino acids.

This rearrangement joins TRBV5-4 to TRBJ2-1, with TRBD1 matching over 10 bases. The V gene's germline CDR1 is SGHNT and CDR2 YYREEE (reference sequence). The CDR3 runs to 16 residues. The V segment lost 3 bases and the J segment 7 bases; nucleotides outside the gene matches: 10. CDR3 DNA: TGTGCCAGCAGCTCCCCCCTTCGACAGGGGGCTAATGAGCAGTTCTTC. Amino acid sequence: CASSSPLRQGANEQFF.

The genes are TRBV6-5 and TRBJ1-5; the D gene is possibly TRBD1 (6 bases). The CDR3 totals 13 residues. CDR1 MNHEY and CDR2 SVGAGI come from the germline V gene. Between the trimmed V and J ends, which lost 6 bases and 5 bases, there was a span of 11 bases. In DNA, the CDR3 is TGTGCCAGCAGATTCCAGGGGTATCAGCCCCAGCATTTT. It is translated as CASRFQGYQPQHF.

The chain has TRBV19 and TRBJ2-1; 13 nucleotides line up with TRBD2. CDR1 and CDR2 from the germline V gene are LNHDA and SQIVND (reference sequence). Trimming took 7 bases from V and 8 from J; bases not matched to a gene: 11. This CDR3 has 16 amino acids. This chain's CDR3 is CASTIPGTSGVYEQFF. CDR3 sequence (DNA): TGTGCCAGTACAATCCCTGGGACTAGCGGGGTCTATGAGCAGTTCTTC.

Only one count was recorded for this clone. The V and J genes are TRBV19 and TRBJ1-5; 8 bases line up with TRBD1. V was pared by 5 bases and J by 4 bases, with 7 bases of the junction left unmatched. This CDR3 contains 15 residues. Germline loops: CDR1 LNHDA, CDR2 SQIVND (reference sequence). The CDR3 DNA is TGTGCCAGTAGTCCTAGGACAGGGAGGAATCAGCCCCAGCATTTT. Amino acid sequence: CASSPRTGRNQPQHF. Complete variable domain (other parts from reference TRBV19 and TRBJ1-5): DGGITQSPKYLFRKEGQNVTLSCEQNLNHDAMYWYRQDPGQGLRLIYYSQIVNDFQKGDIAEGYSVSREKKESFPLTVTSAQKNPTAFYLCASSPRTGRNQPQHFGDGTRLSIL.

V is TRBV4-3 and J is TRBJ2-2; 7 bases are a match to TRBD2. The CDR3 runs to 16 residues. Germline V CDR1 and CDR2: LGHNA, YSLEER. Trimming took 0 bases from V and 3 from J; bases not matched to a gene: 4. As DNA, the CDR3 is TGCGCCAGCAGCCAAGAAAGGGACTACTACACCGGGGAGCTGTTTTTT. The encoded protein is CASSQERDYYTGELFF.

The chain combines TRBV5-1 with TRBJ1-4; 8 positions match TRBD1. The CDR3 is 16 residues long. V shed 4 bases and J 0 bases; nucleotides not matched to a gene: 5. The germline CDR1 and CDR2 sequences are SGHRS and YFSETQ. CDR3 in DNA: TGCGCCAGCAGCCCCGGACAGGGCCCAACTAATGAAAAACTGTTTTTT. Encoded protein: CASSPGQGPTNEKLFF.

Note on this clone: Other DNA sequences within the sample encode an identical CDR3. This chain connects TRBV18 to TRBJ2-2, with 9 nucleotides matching TRBD1. V shed 5 bases, J shed 2 bases, and the junction held 3 bases outside the gene matches. The CDR3 contains 15 residues. The germline V gene encodes CDR1 KGHSH and CDR2 LQKENI. Here the CDR3 DNA reads TGTGCCAGCTCATTGGGACAGGGCAACACCGGGGAGCTGTTTTTT. Amino acid sequence: CASSLGQGNTGELFF.

The count of this clone is one. The chain combines TRBV5-1 with TRBJ2-5; the D gene is possibly TRBD2 (5 bases). This CDR3 spans 13 amino acids. Trimming pared 0 bases from V and 6 bases from J, leaving 9 bases between. Germline loops: CDR1 SGHRS, CDR2 YFSETQ. This CDR3 is CASSLDGVKTQYF. The DNA for the CDR3 is TGCGCCAGCAGCTTGGACGGGGTAAAGACCCAGTACTTC.